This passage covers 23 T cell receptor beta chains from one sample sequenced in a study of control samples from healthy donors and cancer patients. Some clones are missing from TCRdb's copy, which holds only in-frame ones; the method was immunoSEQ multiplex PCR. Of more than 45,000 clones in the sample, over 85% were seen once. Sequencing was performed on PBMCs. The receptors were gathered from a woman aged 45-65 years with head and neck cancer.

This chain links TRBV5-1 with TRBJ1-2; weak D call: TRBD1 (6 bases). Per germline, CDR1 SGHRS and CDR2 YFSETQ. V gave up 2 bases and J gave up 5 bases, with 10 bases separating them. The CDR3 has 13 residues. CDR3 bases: TGCGCCAGCAGCTTCGAGGACAGTTATGGCTACACCTTC. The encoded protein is CASSFEDSYGYTF.

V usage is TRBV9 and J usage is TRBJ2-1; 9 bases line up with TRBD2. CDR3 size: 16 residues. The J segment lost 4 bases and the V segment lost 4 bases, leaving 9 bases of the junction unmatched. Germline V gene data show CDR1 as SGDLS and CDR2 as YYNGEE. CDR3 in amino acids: CASSSPGLAPYNEQFF. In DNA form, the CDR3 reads TGTGCCAGCAGCTCCCCCGGACTAGCGCCTTACAATGAGCAGTTCTTC.

CDR3 in amino acids: CASSQDKSATYEQYF. CDR3 DNA: TGCGCCAGCAGCCAAGATAAATCCGCCACCTACGAGCAGTACTTC. The chain uses TRBV4-1 and TRBJ2-7; no firm D call. V was pared by 0 bases and J by 2 bases, with 11 bases between. The CDR3 totals 15 residues. The germline gives CDR1 MGHRA, CDR2 YSYEKL.

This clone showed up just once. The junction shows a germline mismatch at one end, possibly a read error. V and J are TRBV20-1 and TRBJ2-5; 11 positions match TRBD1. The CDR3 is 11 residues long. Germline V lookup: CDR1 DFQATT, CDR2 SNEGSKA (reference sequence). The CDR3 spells CSARDRDRGDF. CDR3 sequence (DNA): TGCAGTGCTAGAGACCGGGACAGGGGGGACTTC.

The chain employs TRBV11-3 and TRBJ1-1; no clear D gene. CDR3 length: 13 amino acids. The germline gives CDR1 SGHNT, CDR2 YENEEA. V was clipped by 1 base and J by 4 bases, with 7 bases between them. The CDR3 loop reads CASSLGESTEAFF. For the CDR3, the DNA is TGTGCCAGCAGCTTAGGGGAAAGCACTGAAGCTTTCTTT.

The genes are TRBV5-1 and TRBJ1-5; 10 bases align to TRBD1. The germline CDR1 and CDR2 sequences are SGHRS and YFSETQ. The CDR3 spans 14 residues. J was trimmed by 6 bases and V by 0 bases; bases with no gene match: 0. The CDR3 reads CASSLGTGGQPQHF. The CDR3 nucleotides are TGCGCCAGCAGCTTGGGGACAGGGGGTCAGCCCCAGCATTTT.

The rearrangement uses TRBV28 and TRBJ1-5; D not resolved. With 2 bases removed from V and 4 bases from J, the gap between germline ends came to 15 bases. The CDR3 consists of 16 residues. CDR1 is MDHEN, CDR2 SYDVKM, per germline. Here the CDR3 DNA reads TGTGCCAGCAGTTTAGTTGGGGATGCGGGGAATCAGCCCCAGCATTTT. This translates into CASSLVGDAGNQPQHF.

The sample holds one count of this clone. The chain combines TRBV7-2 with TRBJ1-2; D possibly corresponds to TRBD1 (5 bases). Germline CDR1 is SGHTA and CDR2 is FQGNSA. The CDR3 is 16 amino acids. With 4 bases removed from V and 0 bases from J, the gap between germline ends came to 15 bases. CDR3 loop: CASSWDPGPSNYGYTF. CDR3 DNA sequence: TGTGCCAGCAGCTGGGACCCGGGGCCATCTAACTATGGCTACACCTTC.

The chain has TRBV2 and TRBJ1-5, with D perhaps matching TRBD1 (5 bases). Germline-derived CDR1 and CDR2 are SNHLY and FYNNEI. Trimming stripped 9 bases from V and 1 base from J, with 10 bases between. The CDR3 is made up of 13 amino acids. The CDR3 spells CASARDSNQPQHF. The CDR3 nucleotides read TGTGCCAGTGCCCGGGACAGCAATCAGCCCCAGCATTTT.

For the CDR3, the DNA is TGCGCCAGCAGCTTGGGGACAGGGGGCAATTCACCCCTCCACTTT. Its translation is CASSLGTGGNSPLHF. This chain connects TRBV5-1 to TRBJ1-6, with TRBD1 matching over 11 bases. The germline CDR1 and CDR2 sequences are SGHRS and YFSETQ. The CDR3 extends over 15 amino acids. V was clipped by 0 bases and J by 7 bases; unmatched bases: 0.

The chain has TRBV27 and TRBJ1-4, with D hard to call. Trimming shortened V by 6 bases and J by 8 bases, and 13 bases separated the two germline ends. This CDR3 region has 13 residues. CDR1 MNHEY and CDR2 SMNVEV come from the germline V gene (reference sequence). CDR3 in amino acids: CASRRAREEKLFF. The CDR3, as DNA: TGTGCCAGCAGACGAGCTCGGGAGGAAAAACTGTTTTTT.

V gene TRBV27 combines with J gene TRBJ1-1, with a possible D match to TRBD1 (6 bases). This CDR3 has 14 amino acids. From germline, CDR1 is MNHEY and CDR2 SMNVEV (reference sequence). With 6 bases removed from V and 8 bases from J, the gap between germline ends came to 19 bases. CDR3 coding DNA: TGTGCCAGCAGCCACTACGGACAGCCTGGAGAAGCTTTCTTT. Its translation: CASSHYGQPGEAFF.

CDR3: CASSPSRGGDYGYTF. CDR3 DNA sequence: TGTGCCAGCTCACCTTCAAGGGGTGGGGACTATGGCTACACCTTC. This chain links TRBV18 with TRBJ1-2, with a tentative D call TRBD1 (5 bases). Germline V CDR1 and CDR2: KGHSH, LQKENI. Trimming stripped 3 bases from V and 3 bases from J, with 14 bases between. The CDR3 has 15 amino acids.

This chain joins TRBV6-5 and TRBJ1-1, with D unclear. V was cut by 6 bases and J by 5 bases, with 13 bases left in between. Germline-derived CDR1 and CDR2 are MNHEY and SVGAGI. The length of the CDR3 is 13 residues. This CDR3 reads CASSLNPGTEAFF. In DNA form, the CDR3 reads TGTGCCAGCAGCCTCAATCCGGGGACTGAAGCTTTCTTT.

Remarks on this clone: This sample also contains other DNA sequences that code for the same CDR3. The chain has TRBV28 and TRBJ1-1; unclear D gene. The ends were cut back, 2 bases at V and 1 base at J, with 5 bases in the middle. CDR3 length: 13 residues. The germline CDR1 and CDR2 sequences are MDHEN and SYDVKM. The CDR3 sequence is CASSLRKNTEAFF. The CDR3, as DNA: TGTGCCAGCAGTTTACGTAAGAACACTGAAGCTTTCTTT.

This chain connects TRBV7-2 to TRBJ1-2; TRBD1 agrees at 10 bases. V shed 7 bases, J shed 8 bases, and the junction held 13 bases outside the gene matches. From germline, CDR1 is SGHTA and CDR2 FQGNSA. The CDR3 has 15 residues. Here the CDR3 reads CASITSGTGVSGYTF. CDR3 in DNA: TGTGCCAGCATCACGTCCGGGACAGGGGTTTCCGGCTACACCTTC.

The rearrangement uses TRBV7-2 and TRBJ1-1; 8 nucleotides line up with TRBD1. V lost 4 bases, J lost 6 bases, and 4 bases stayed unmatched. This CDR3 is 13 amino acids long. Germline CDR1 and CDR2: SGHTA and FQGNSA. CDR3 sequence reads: CASSSTGGAEAFF. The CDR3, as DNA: TGTGCCAGCAGCTCCACAGGGGGGGCTGAAGCTTTCTTT.

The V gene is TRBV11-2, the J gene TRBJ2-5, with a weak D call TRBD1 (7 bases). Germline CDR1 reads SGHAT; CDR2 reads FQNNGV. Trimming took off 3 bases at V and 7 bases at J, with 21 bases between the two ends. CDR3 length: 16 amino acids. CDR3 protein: CASSFLAGIQGGTQYF. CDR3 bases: TGTGCCAGCAGCTTTTTGGCGGGGATCCAGGGGGGGACCCAGTACTTC.

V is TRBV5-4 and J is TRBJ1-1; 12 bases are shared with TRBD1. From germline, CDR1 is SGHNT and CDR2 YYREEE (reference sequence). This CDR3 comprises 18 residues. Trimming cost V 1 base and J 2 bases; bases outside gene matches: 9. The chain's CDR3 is CASSLFSGQGARNTEAFF. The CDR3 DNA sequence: TGTGCCAGCAGCTTGTTTTCGGGACAGGGGGCGCGAAACACTGAAGCTTTCTTT.

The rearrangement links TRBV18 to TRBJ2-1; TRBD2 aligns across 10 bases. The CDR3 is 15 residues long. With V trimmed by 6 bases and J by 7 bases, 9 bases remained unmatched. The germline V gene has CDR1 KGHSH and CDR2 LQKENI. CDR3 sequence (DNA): TGTGCCAGCTCCCCCTCAGGGACTAGCGCAAATGAGCAGTTCTTC. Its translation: CASSPSGTSANEQFF.

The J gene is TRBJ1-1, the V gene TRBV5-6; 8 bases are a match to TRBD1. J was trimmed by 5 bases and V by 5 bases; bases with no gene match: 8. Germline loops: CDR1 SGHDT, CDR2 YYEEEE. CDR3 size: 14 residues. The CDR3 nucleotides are TGTGCCAGCAGGGTAGGACAGGGCCTGACTGAAGCTTTCTTT. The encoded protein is CASRVGQGLTEAFF.

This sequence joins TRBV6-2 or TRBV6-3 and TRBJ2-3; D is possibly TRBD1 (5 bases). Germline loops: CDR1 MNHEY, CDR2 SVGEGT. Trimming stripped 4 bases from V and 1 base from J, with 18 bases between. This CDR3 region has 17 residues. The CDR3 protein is CASSSSGHFLGTDTQYF. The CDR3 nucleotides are TGTGCCAGCAGTTCCTCCGGACATTTTCTGGGCACAGATACGCAGTATTTT.

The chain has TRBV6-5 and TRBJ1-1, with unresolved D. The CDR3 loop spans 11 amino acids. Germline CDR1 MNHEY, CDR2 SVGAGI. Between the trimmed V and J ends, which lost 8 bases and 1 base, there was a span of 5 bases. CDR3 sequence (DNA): TGTGCCAGCGTTCCGAACACTGAAGCTTTCTTT. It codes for CASVPNTEAFF.